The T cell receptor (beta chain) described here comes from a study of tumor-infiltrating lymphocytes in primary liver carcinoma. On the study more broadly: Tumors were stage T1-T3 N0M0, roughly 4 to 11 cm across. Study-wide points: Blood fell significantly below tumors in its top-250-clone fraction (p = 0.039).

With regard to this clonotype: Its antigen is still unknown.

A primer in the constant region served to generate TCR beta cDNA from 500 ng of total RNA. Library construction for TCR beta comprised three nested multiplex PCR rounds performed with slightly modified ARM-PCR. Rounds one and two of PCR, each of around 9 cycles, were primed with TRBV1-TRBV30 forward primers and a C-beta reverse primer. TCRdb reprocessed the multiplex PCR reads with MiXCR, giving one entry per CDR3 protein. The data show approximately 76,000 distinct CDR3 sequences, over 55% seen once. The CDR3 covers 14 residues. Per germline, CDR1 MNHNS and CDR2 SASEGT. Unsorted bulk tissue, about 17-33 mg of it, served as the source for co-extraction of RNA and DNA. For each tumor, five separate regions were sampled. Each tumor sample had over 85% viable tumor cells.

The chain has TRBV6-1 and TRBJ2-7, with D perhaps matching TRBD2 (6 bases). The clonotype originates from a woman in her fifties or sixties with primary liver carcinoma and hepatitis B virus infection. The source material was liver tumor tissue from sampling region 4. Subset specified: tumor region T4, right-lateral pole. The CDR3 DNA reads TGTGTCAGGAGATGGGAGGATAGCTCCTACGAGCAGTACTTC. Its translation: CVRRWEDSSYEQYF.